This TCR beta chain derives from a study of shared clonotypes between healthy human individuals. Terminally differentiated effector memory CD45RA+ cells were excluded from the naive CD8 cells, which were CD45RO-negative and positively selected for CCR7. This CDR3 has 14 residues. Germline V gene lookup returns CDR1 MNHNS and CDR2 SASEGT. The V end lost 7 bases, the J end lost 5 bases, and 15 bases lay between the germline ends. TCRdb keeps only in-frame clones here, not all; method: immunoSEQ multiplex PCR. The data hold under 2,000,000 clones, with roughly 94% observed a single time. Sequencing used naive CD8+ T cells sorted from blood. The clonotype comes from a man between 18 and 35 years old in good health. V and J are TRBV6-1 and TRBJ1-5; D may be TRBD1 (5 bases). Written as DNA, the CDR3 is TGTGCCAGCACTGACGACTGGACATATCAGCCCCAGCATTTT. Protein product: CASTDDWTYQPQHF.